The present T cell receptor (beta chain) was sequenced within a study of blood T cell repertoires in COVID-19. Study-level background: Acute and convalescent COVID-19 samples came from the United States, Italy and Spain. The analysed material was cDNA or gDNA that came from T cells, B-cell-depleted T cells, or PBMCs.

The authors' processing: Amplification of reference gene primers was used by the study to estimate nucleated cell counts. Profiled with immunoSEQ multiplex PCR; TCRdb holds only in-frame clones, not every one. From that table come the V and J calls and clone size; the DNA was used to work out D and trimming. The sample yields roughly 80,000 clones, 84% seen once. This CDR3 region has 15 residues. V dropped 5 bases and J dropped 9; count of bases not matched to a gene: 12. Per the germline V gene, CDR1 is SGHDN and CDR2 is FVKESK. The sequence derives from a human donor in a cohort sampled during active COVID-19. The sequenced sample consisted of peripheral blood. The V call is TRBV14, the J call TRBJ2-1; 8 bases are shared with TRBD1. The CDR3 nucleotides are TGTGCCAGCAGCACCCGGACAGGGTATGAGGTTGAGCAGTTCTTC. As protein: CASSTRTGYEVEQFF.